The TCR beta chain under discussion was sequenced for a study of T cell repertoires in cytomegalovirus infection. Findings and caveats of the study: What dominated the ex vivo response were HLA-C-restricted CMV-specific TCR beta clonotypes. Carriage of CMV together with the relevant HLA was identifiable through cumulative public TCR beta family frequency.

TCRdb reprocessed the reads with MiXCR, giving one entry per CDR3 protein. This table has more than 150,000 distinct CDR3 sequences, 15% to 20% appearing once. Between the trimmed V and J ends, which lost 3 bases and 2 bases, there was a span of 9 bases. Germline V gene data show CDR1 as SGHTA and CDR2 as FQGNSA. This CDR3 is built from 14 residues. This clonotype has ten or more counts. Antigen: not known. The chain combines TRBV7-2 with TRBJ2-3; D gene uncertain. The TCR originated in a human donor in good health (CMV status not recorded). Some clones in this sample may be carry-over from other donors' samples. The specimen sequenced was PBMCs. The CDR3 DNA sequence: TGTGCCAGCAGCTTTGCGGTTCACACAGATACGCAGTATTTT. Translated, it gives CASSFAVHTDTQYF.